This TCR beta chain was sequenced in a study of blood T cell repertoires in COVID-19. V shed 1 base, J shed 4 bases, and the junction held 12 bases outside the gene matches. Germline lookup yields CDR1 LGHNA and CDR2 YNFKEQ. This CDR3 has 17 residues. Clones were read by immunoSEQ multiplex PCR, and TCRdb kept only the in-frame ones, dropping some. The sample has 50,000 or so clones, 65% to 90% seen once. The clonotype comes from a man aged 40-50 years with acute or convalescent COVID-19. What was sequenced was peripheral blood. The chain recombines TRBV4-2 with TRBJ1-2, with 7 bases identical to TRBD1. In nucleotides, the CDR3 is TGTGCCAGCAGCCAAGCGGGACAGCTACTATTTCTCTATGGCTACACCTTC. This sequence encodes CASSQAGQLLFLYGYTF.